The rows below give T cell receptor beta chains drawn from one sample of a study of CD8 T cells in ankylosing spondylitis. TCRdb processed the 5' RACE reads anew with MiXCR; each CDR3 protein has one entry. The sample has some 23,000 distinct CDR3 sequences, less than 3% seen once. Sequences were obtained from blood, either unsorted or a sorted T cell fraction (not recorded which). Every receptor here comes from a female donor with ankylosing spondylitis or in good health (not recorded which). Both conserved end residues are trimmed from each CDR3. The D gene is left open where the match is weak. Part of the rows lack a size; the others show once, few, many or a class for expanded clones.

D gene | V gene | clone size | CDR3 protein
NA | TRBV9 | many | ASSVGGDNSYEQF
NA | TRBV9 | many | ASSVGTANTGELF
NA | TRBV9 | many | ASSPRSSGANVLT
NA | TRBV9 | many | ASSASRVVTGSNQPQH
NA | TRBV9 | many | ASSGRRNTGELF
NA | TRBV9 | many | ASSGSERATDTQY
NA | TRBV9 | many | ASSHRAPTESNEKLF
TRBD1 | TRBV9 | many | ASTRTPKTGEDGYT
NA | TRBV9 | NA | ASETRNTGELF
TRBD1 | TRBV9 | many | ASSVSGQGRKETQY
NA | TRBV9 | many | ASSPGGGVYNEQF
TRBD1 | TRBV9 | NA | ASSGQGARTEAF
TRBD1 | TRBV9 | many | ASSVDRGTGVRETQY
NA | TRBV9 | many | ASSEDSVNTEAF
NA | TRBV9 | many | ASSVVADLNTGELF
NA | TRBV9 | many | ASSVGGIPTYEQY
TRBD2 | TRBV9 | many | ASSAAGTSLVNEQF
NA | TRBV9 | NA | ASSVEAPGTTRSNEQF
TRBD1 | TRBV9 | many | ASSTGEILAGYT
NA | TRBV9 | medium-sized | ASSETDSHNEQF
NA | TRBV9 | many | ASSAGTGPYNEQF
TRBD2 | TRBV19 | NA | ASPLSGRRADTGELF
NA | TRBV9 | medium-sized | ASSVVGANTGELF
TRBD1 | TRBV5-1 | many | ASSYGSGQEYPEISSDSYEQY
TRBD2 | TRBV9 | many | ASSVSGTSSYEQY
NA | TRBV9 | many | ASSPSDWYADIQY
NA | TRBV9 | many | ASSVGETYGYT
NA | TRBV9 | many | ASSPLAGLYGYT
NA | TRBV9 | many | ASSVGTVNEQF
NA | TRBV9 | many | ASTTGTLSTGELF
NA | TRBV9 | many | ASSPQGRGGNTQY
TRBD2 | TRBV9 | NA | ASSLAGGRDTQY
NA | TRBV9 | many | ASSARSLSPYNEQF
NA | TRBV9 | many | ASSFGHGSQETQY
NA | TRBV9 | many | ASSVGRVRDSPLH
NA | TRBV9 | many | ASSAGRGLDMRETQY
NA | TRBV9 | many | ASSDDYFTDTQY
NA | TRBV9 | many | ASSVTPQPSTDTQY
NA | TRBV9 | many | ASSVEPQGPTDTQY
NA | TRBV9 | many | ASSVGSGVYNEQF
NA | TRBV9 | many | ASSAVGEGNEKLF
TRBD1 | TRBV9 | many | ASSVWTGGTLSGANVLT
NA | TRBV9 | many | ASSVGRSYNEKLF
NA | TRBV9 | many | ASSVGDSGANVLT
NA | TRBV9 | many | ASSVGDSNQPQH
TRBD2 | TRBV9 | many | ASSVAASGPQETQY
TRBD2 | TRBV9 | many | ASSVGSGGPTYEQY
TRBD2 | TRBV9 | many | ASRPTGTSGPTGELF
NA | TRBV9 | many | ASSVDPGGTGELF
TRBD2 | TRBV9 | many | ASSVGASGTTYNEQF
NA | TRBV9 | many | ASSDLKSSGNTIY
NA | TRBV9 | many | ASSQEGSSYNEQF
TRBD2 | TRBV9 | many | ASSATLGGETQY